The 26 T cell receptor beta chains presented below share a single source sample, sequenced in a study of response to subunit inactivated influenza vaccine. TCRdb reanalysed the RT-PCR reads using MiXCR and keeps one entry per CDR3 protein. The sample holds 500,000 to 650,000 distinct CDR3 sequences, about 8% seen once. The specimen was PBMCs from blood, collected around 25 months after vaccination. The receptors shown here come from a man in his fifties or sixties who received an inactivated influenza vaccine.

This rearrangement joins TRBV14 to TRBJ2-5; the D is unclear. Germline V gives CDR1 SGHDN, CDR2 FVKESK. The CDR3 sequence is 19 residues long. Trimming took off 10 bases at V and 10 bases at J, with 40 bases between the two ends. For the CDR3, the DNA is TGTGCCACCTTCTGGCAGAACCCCCGCAACCACTTCCGCTGTCAAGTCCAGTACTTC. It is translated as CATFWQNPRNHFRCQVQYF.

In this sample, this clonotype turned up a few times. This chain joins TRBV29-1 and TRBJ2-7, with D unresolved. The germline V gene has CDR1 SQVTM and CDR2 ANQGSEA. CDR3 length: 11 amino acids. V was cut by 0 bases and J by 6 bases, with 6 bases left in between. The CDR3 nucleotides are TGCAGCGTTGAAGATGTCACCGAGCAGTACTTC. Protein product: CSVEDVTEQYF.

This clonotype was counted between two and nine times. The CDR3 bases are TGCAGTGCTAGCACTCCTAGCGGGAGGGCTTACAATGAGCAGTTCTTC. Translation: CSASTPSGRAYNEQFF. The chain carries TRBV20-1 and TRBJ2-1, with 12 bases that match TRBD2. The CDR3 runs to 16 residues. CDR1 and CDR2 from the germline V gene are DFQATT and SNEGSKA (reference sequence). V was pared by 3 bases and J by 4 bases, with 7 bases of the junction left unmatched.

This clonotype came up many times. This rearrangement joins TRBV11-2 to TRBJ2-5, with a possible D match to TRBD1 (6 bases). From germline, CDR1 is SGHAT and CDR2 FQNNGV. The V end lost 5 bases, the J end lost 3 bases, and 13 bases lay between the germline ends. The length of the CDR3 is 14 residues. CDR3 DNA: TGTGCCAGCAGCACTACAGGGATGGAAGAGACCCAGTACTTC. Protein product: CASSTTGMEETQYF.

The chain has TRBV4-2 and TRBJ2-7; D not certain. V shed 0 bases and J shed 0 bases, with 9 bases lying between them. The CDR3 totals 15 residues. Germline V gene data show CDR1 as LGHNA and CDR2 as YNFKEQ. The CDR3 sequence: CASSQEASSSYEQYF. In DNA, the CDR3 is TGTGCCAGCAGCCAAGAAGCCTCCTCCTCCTACGAGCAGTACTTC.

The chain links TRBV6-1 to TRBJ1-1; unclear D gene. Between the trimmed V and J ends, which lost 8 bases and 1 base, there was a span of 20 bases. The CDR3 runs 16 residues. Germline V gene lookup returns CDR1 MNHNS and CDR2 SASEGT. Written as DNA, the CDR3 is TGTGCCAGCTGCCAAAGATTGGGTCGGGGGAACACTGAAGCTTTCTTT. Protein sequence: CASCQRLGRGNTEAFF.

This clonotype was recorded many times. The chain links TRBV11-1 to TRBJ2-1; 11 nucleotides match TRBD2. Trimming took 1 base from V and 3 from J; bases not matched to a gene: 11. Germline lookup yields CDR1 SGHAT and CDR2 FQDESV (reference sequence). There are 19 residues in the CDR3. Here the CDR3 reads CASSLVGGSGGANYNEQFF. The CDR3 coding sequence is TGTGCCAGCAGCTTAGTAGGGGGTAGCGGGGGGGCAAACTACAATGAGCAGTTCTTC.

There are a few counts of this clonotype. The chain couples TRBV5-1 to TRBJ2-6; D remains ambiguous. CDR3 length: 14 amino acids. V lost 0 bases and J 3 bases, leaving 4 bases between the germline ends. CDR1 and CDR2 from the germline V gene are SGHRS and YFSETQ. CDR3 amino acids: CASSLGGGANVLTF. The CDR3 DNA reads as TGCGCCAGCAGCTTGGGTGGTGGGGCCAACGTCCTGACTTTC.

This clonotype appeared many times. The CDR3 loop reads CAISEPNRPGTATGELFF. The CDR3 coding sequence is TGTGCCATCAGTGAGCCGAACCGACCCGGGACAGCCACCGGGGAGCTGTTTTTT. The chain uses TRBV10-3 and TRBJ2-2; 7 bases agree with TRBD1. The CDR3 is 18 amino acids. Germline trimming cut 2 bases from V and 4 bases from J; bases unmatched to any gene: 13. Looked up from germline, CDR1 is ENHRY and CDR2 is SYGVKD.

This clonotype showed up just a few times. The V gene is TRBV7-2, the J gene TRBJ2-7; 10 bases are shared with TRBD2. The CDR3 spans 15 residues. V was clipped by 3 bases and J by 4 bases; unmatched bases: 6. The V gene's germline CDR1 is SGHTA and CDR2 FQGNSA. The CDR3 loop reads CASSFSGRKEYEQYF. CDR3 DNA sequence: TGTGCCAGCAGCTTTAGCGGGAGGAAAGAGTACGAGCAGTACTTC.

Many counts were recorded for this clonotype. This chain joins TRBV5-1 and TRBJ2-3, with 7 bases aligning to TRBD1. Trimming removed 0 bases from V and 5 bases from J; junction bases left unmatched: 3. The germline V gene has CDR1 SGHRS and CDR2 YFSETQ. CDR3 length: 14 residues. The DNA for the CDR3 is TGCGCCAGCAGCTTGGGACAGGGACGAGATACGCAGTATTTT. It specifies CASSLGQGRDTQYF.

This clonotype was counted many times. The chain uses TRBV6-2 or TRBV6-3 and TRBJ2-2; unclear D gene. Germline assignment: CDR1 MNHEY and CDR2 SVGEGT. Trimming stripped 3 bases from V and 8 bases from J, with 19 bases between. This CDR3 is 16 amino acids long. The CDR3 is CASSYRVRSLPGELFF. In DNA, the CDR3 is TGTGCCAGCAGTTATCGAGTTAGGTCCCTTCCGGGGGAGCTGTTTTTT.

J is TRBJ2-7 and V is TRBV9, with D perhaps TRBD1 (5 bases). There are 13 residues in the CDR3. Germline V CDR1 and CDR2: SGDLS, YYNGEE. Trimming pared 3 bases from V and 5 bases from J, leaving 12 bases between. CDR3 protein: CASSDRWGHEQYF. CDR3 DNA: TGTGCCAGCAGCGATCGTTGGGGCCACGAGCAGTACTTC.

The gene calls are TRBV7-3 and TRBJ2-3, with D possibly being TRBD2 (5 bases). Germline V CDR1 and CDR2: SGHTA, FQGTGA. The CDR3 has 13 amino acids. V dropped 1 base and J dropped 7 bases, with 9 bases sitting between them. This chain's CDR3 is CASSLKTGNTQYF. CDR3 nucleotide sequence: TGTGCCAGCAGCTTAAAGACGGGGAATACGCAGTATTTT.

This clonotype was recorded only once. V and J are TRBV3-1 and TRBJ2-7; no definite D call. Germline CDR1 reads LGHDT; CDR2 reads YNNKEL (reference sequence). This CDR3 spans 15 amino acids. V was clipped by 11 bases and J by 2 bases, with 22 bases between them. CDR3 loop: CACCQEVPFTYEQYF. The CDR3 nucleotides are TGTGCCTGCTGCCAAGAGGTCCCTTTTACCTACGAGCAGTACTTC.

This clonotype turned up a few times. The rearrangement uses TRBV6-1 and TRBJ1-2; 7 nucleotides align to TRBD1. This CDR3 contains 15 residues. V gave up 2 bases and J gave up 4 bases; unmatched junction bases: 7. Per the germline V gene, CDR1 is MNHNS and CDR2 is SASEGT. This CDR3 reads CASSEQQGYSYGYTF. CDR3 bases: TGTGCCAGCAGTGAACAACAGGGGTACAGCTATGGCTACACCTTC.

This clonotype turned up a few times. This sequence joins TRBV5-1 and TRBJ2-5; unclear D gene. Germline CDR1 SGHRS, CDR2 YFSETQ. Trimming shortened V by 3 bases and J by 2 bases, and 5 bases separated the two germline ends. This CDR3 contains 12 residues. The CDR3 loop reads CASSSPQETQYF. CDR3 bases: TGCGCCAGCAGCTCCCCGCAAGAGACCCAGTACTTC.

This clonotype showed up just a few times. V gene TRBV10-3 combines with J gene TRBJ1-5, with D perhaps matching TRBD1 (5 bases). This CDR3 is 13 amino acids long. The germline V and J ends were trimmed by 2 bases and 6 bases, with 8 bases remaining between them. Germline CDR1 is ENHRY and CDR2 is SYGVKD. DNA for the CDR3: TGTGCCATCAGTGAGAGGGGCTCTCAGCCCCAGCATTTT. It codes for CAISERGSQPQHF.

There are many counts of this clonotype. This chain connects TRBV7-4 to TRBJ2-1, with 13 bases aligning to TRBD2. This CDR3 region has 19 residues. V trimming: 3 bases; J trimming: 0 bases; junction bases outside the gene matches: 8. Germline V gene data show CDR1 as SGHVT and CDR2 as SQSDAQ. The CDR3 is CASSFAGTSGTSSYNEQFF. The CDR3 nucleotides are TGTGCCAGCAGCTTTGCCGGGACTAGCGGGACGAGCTCCTACAATGAGCAGTTCTTC.

This clonotype was observed a handful of times. V gene TRBV7-2 combines with J gene TRBJ2-6; possible D gene TRBD1, 6 bases. CDR1 and CDR2 (germline): SGHTA, FQGNSA. The CDR3 has 15 residues. Trimming shortened V by 5 bases and J by 2 bases, and 10 bases separated the two germline ends. The CDR3 here is CASSGQTAGANVLTF. The CDR3 DNA follows: TGTGCCAGCAGCGGACAGACTGCTGGGGCCAACGTCCTGACTTTC.

With regard to this clonotype: One junction end disagrees with the germline gene, perhaps due to a read error. The chain links TRBV5-8 to TRBJ2-3; D call uncertain. Germline CDR1 and CDR2: SGHTS and YDEGEE. This CDR3 has 15 residues. CDR3 DNA: TGTGCCAGCAGCTTTGGCTATTCACGCACAGAAACGCAGTATTTT. Translating gives CASSFGYSRTETQYF.

This clonotype showed up just a few times. The rearrangement links TRBV7-2 to TRBJ2-1; D ambiguous. Trimming took 4 bases from V and 0 from J, leaving 7 bases between them. The CDR3 is 14 residues long. Per the germline V gene, CDR1 is SGHTA and CDR2 is FQGNSA. CDR3 protein: CASSSDGSYNEQFF. For the CDR3, the DNA is TGTGCCAGCAGCTCGGACGGCTCCTACAATGAGCAGTTCTTC.

This clonotype was seen a few times. This sequence joins TRBV15 and TRBJ2-3; D might be TRBD2 (6 bases). In germline, CDR1 is LNHNV, CDR2 YYDKDF (reference sequence). The ends were cut back, 2 bases at V and 1 base at J, with 10 bases in the middle. The CDR3 covers 15 residues. Written as DNA, the CDR3 is TGTGCCACCAGCAGAAGGGAGCGGGGCACAGATACGCAGTATTTT. Amino acid sequence: CATSRRERGTDTQYF.

In this sample, this clonotype turned up a few times. The rearrangement links TRBV27 to TRBJ2-5; tentative D call: TRBD2 (6 bases). CDR3 size: 14 residues. The V gene lost 2 bases and the J gene lost 5 bases, with 12 bases spanning the gap. Germline CDR1 reads MNHEY; CDR2 reads SMNVEV (reference sequence). The CDR3 DNA reads as TGTGCCAGCAGTTTAAGGCTAGCGACGGAGACCCAGTACTTC. This translates into CASSLRLATETQYF.

The count of this clonotype is one. The genes are TRBV7-9 and TRBJ2-5, with TRBD1 as a possible D gene (6 bases). The CDR3 has 14 residues. The germline V gene has CDR1 SEHNR and CDR2 FQNEAQ (reference sequence). With 6 bases removed from V and 2 bases from J, the gap between germline ends came to 13 bases. CDR3 loop: CASRRGIRQETQYF. The CDR3 DNA is TGTGCCAGCAGGAGGGGGATTCGTCAAGAGACCCAGTACTTC. The complete variable domain, with remaining parts taken from reference TRBV7-9 and TRBJ2-5, reads DTGVSQNPRHKITKRGQNVTFRCDPISEHNRLYWYRQTLGQGPEFLTYFQNEAQLEKSRLLSDRFSAERPKGSFSTLEIQRTEQGDSAMYLCASRRGIRQETQYFGPGTRLLVL.

This clonotype has a count of ten or more. The chain employs TRBV11-2 and TRBJ1-1; D is perhaps TRBD1 (5 bases). The CDR3 is 14 amino acids. V lost 0 bases and J 4 bases, leaving 9 bases between the germline ends. The germline CDR1 and CDR2 sequences are SGHAT and FQNNGV. The CDR3 coding sequence is TGTGCCAGCAGCTTAGAAGGAGGGGCCACTGAAGCTTTCTTT. This codes for CASSLEGGATEAFF.